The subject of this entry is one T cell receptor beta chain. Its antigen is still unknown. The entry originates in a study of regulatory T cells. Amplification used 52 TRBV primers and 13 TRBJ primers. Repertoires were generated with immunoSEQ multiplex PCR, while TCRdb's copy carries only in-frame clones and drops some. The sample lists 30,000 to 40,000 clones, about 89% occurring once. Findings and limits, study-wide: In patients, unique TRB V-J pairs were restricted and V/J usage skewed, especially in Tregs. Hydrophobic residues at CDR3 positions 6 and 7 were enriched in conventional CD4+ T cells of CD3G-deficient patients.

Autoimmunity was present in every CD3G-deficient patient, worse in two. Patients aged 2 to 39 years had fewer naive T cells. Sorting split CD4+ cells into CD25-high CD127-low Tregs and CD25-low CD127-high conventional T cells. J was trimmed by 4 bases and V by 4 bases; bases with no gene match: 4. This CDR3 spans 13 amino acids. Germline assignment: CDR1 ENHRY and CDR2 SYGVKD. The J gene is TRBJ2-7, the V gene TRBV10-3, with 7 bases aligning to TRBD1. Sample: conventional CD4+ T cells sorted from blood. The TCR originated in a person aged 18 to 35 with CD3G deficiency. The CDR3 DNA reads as TGTGCCATCAGTGTAGGGGACAGATACGAGCAGTACTTC. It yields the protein CAISVGDRYEQYF.